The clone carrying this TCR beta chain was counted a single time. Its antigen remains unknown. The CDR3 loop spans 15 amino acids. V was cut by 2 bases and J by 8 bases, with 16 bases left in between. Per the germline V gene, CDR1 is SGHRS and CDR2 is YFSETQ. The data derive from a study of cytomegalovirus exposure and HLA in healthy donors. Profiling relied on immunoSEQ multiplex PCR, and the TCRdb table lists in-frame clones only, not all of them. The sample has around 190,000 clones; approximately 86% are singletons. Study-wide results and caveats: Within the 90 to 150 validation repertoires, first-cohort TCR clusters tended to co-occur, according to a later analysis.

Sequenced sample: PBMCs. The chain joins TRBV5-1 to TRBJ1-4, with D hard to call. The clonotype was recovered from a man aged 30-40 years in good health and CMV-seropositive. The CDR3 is CASSLLGRKEEKLFF. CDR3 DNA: TGCGCCAGCAGCTTATTGGGCAGGAAGGAAGAAAAACTGTTTTTT.